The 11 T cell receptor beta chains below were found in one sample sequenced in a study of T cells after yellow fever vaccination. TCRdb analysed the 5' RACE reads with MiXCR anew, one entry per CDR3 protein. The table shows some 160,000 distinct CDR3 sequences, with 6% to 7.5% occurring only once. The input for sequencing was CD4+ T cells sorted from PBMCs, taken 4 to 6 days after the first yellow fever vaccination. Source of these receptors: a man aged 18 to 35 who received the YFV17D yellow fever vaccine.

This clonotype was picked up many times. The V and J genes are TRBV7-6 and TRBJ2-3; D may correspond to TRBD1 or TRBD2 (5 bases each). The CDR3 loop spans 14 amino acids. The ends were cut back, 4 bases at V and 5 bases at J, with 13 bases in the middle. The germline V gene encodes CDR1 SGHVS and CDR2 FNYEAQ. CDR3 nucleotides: TGTGCCAGCAGCTCTCCCAGGGCGGGAGATACGCAGTATTTT. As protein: CASSSPRAGDTQYF.

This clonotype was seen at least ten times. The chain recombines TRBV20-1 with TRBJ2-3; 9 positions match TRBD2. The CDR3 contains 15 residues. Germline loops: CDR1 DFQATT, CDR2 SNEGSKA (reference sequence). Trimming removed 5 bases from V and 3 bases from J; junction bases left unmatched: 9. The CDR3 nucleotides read TGCAGTGCTTCCCCTCTAGCGGGGAAAACAGATACGCAGTATTTT. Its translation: CSASPLAGKTDTQYF.

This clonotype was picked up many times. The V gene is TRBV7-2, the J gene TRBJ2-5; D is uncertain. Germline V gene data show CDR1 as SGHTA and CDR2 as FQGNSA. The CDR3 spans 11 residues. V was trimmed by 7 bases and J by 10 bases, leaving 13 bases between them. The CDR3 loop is CASNPGRVQYF. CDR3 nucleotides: TGTGCCAGCAACCCCGGACGGGTCCAGTACTTC.

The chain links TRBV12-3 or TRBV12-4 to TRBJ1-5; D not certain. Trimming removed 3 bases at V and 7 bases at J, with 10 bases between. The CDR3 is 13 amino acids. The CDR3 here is CASSFPGNQPQHF. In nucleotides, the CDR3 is TGTGCCAGCAGTTTCCCCGGGAACCAGCCCCAGCATTTT.

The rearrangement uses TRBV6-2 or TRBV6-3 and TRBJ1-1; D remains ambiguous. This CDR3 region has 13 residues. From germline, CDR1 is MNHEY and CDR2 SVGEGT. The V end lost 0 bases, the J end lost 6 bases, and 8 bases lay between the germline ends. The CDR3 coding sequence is TGTGCCAGCAGTTACTCGCGTCGGGCTGAAGCTTTCTTT. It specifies CASSYSRRAEAFF.

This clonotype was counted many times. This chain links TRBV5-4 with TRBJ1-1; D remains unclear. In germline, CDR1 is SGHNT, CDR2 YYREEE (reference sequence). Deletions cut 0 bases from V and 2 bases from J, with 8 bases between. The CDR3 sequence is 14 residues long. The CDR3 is CASSLGASNTEAFF. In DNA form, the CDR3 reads TGTGCCAGCAGCTTGGGGGCGAGCAACACTGAAGCTTTCTTT.

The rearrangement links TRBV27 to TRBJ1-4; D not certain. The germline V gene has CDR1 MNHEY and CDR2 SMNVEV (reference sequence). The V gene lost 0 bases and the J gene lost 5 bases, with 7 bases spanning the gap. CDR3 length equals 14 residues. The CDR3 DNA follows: TGTGCCAGCAGTTTATCGGCAATAAATGAAAAACTGTTTTTT. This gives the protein CASSLSAINEKLFF.

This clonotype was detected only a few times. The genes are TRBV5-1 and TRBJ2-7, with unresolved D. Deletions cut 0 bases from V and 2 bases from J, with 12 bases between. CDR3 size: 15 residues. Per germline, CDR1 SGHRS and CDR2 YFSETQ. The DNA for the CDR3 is TGCGCCAGCAGCTTGGCTCCTGCCATAGCCTACGAGCAGTACTTC. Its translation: CASSLAPAIAYEQYF.

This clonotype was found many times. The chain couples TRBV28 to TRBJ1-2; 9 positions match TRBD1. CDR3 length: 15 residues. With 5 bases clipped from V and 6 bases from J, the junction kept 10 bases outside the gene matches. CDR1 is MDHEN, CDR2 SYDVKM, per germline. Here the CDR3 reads CASSTSTGGGNGYTF. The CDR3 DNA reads TGTGCCAGCAGTACTTCTACAGGGGGCGGAAATGGCTACACCTTC.

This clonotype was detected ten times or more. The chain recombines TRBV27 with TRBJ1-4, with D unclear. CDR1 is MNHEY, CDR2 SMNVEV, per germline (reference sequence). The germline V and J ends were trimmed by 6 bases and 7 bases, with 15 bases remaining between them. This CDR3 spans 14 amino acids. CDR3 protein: CASSPGTMIEKLFF. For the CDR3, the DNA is TGTGCCAGCAGCCCAGGAACTATGATTGAAAAACTGTTTTTT.

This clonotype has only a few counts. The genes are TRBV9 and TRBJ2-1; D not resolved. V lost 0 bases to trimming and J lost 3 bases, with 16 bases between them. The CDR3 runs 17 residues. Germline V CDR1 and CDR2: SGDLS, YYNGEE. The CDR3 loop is CASSVEGSAVRYNEQFF. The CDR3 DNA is TGTGCCAGCAGCGTAGAAGGGTCGGCGGTCCGCTACAATGAGCAGTTCTTC. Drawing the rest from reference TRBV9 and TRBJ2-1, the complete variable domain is DSGVTQTPKHLITATGQRVTLRCSPRSGDLSVYWYQQSLDQGLQFLIQYYNGEERAKGNILERFSAQQFPDLHSELNLSSLELGDSALYFCASSVEGSAVRYNEQFFGPGTRLTVL.